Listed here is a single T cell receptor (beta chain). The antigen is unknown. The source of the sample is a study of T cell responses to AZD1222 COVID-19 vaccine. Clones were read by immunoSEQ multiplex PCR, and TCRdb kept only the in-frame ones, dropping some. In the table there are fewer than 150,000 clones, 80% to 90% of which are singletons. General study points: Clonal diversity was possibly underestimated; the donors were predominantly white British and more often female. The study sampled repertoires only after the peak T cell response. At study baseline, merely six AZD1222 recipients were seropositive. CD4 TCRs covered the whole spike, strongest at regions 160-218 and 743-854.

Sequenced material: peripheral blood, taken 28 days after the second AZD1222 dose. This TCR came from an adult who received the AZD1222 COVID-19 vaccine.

The chain's CDR3 is CASSYSTVATEAFF. In DNA form, the CDR3 reads TGTGCCAGCAGTTACTCGACCGTTGCCACTGAAGCTTTCTTT. The rearrangement uses TRBV6-6 and TRBJ1-1, with D hard to call. This CDR3 contains 14 residues. Trimming shortened V by 0 bases and J by 4 bases, and 9 bases separated the two germline ends. Germline V gene sequence: CDR1 MNHNY, CDR2 SVGAGI (reference sequence).